The sequence of this TCR beta chain was determined in a study of CD8 T cells in ankylosing spondylitis (dated by TCRdb to 2017 to 2019). Looking at the study overall: To find TCR variants linked to disease, the study profiled T cell receptor beta repertoires in ankylosing spondylitis patients and healthy donors. Peripheral blood was sampled, and synovial fluid was additionally collected from ankylosing spondylitis patients. The whole study cohort included about a hundred healthy donors and 25 or so ankylosing spondylitis patients. General findings and caveats noted by the study authors: The disease-linked clones were reported as significantly enriched in matched synovial fluid samples from ankylosing spondylitis patients. Some motif variants were previously reported in synovial fluid and blood of reactive arthritis patients, suggesting common disease-initiation mechanisms. A TCR beta motif made up of several highly homologous amino acid variants appeared to be characteristic of blood from ankylosing spondylitis patients. The disease-linked clones showed a CD8+ phenotype and occurred at relatively low frequencies in peripheral blood.

CDR1 and CDR2 (SSHAT, FNYEAQ) derive from the germline V gene (reference sequence). The CDR3, from cysteine to phenylalanine, totals 15 residues. The sequence is cut down to CDR3 DNA, 45 bases in frame from base 1. As to this clonotype: Its cognate antigen has yet to be identified. A read error may produce the germline difference seen at one junction end.

Sequencing used an Illumina HiSeq 2500. Quantitative 5'-RACE with molecular barcodes was used to prepare TCR beta libraries. On the study's bioinformatics: A new computational method, built on a probabilistic model of VDJ rearrangement, was used to identify disease-linked TCR variants. TCRdb trimmed the raw reads at Q25, called clones with MiXCR and kept productive beta chains. Rows merge per CDR3 protein into single entries with the most common DNA and genes. The V and J calls and clone size are TCRdb's, not the authors'. The sample table shows 700,000 to 1,000,000 distinct CDR3 sequences, and approximately 12% are seen once. More than 0.5% of the sample is in the top ten clones.

This receptor was obtained from a male donor with ankylosing spondylitis. Sequenced sample: blood, either unsorted or a sorted T cell fraction (not recorded which). The V gene is TRBV7-7 and the J gene is TRBJ2-5; the D assignment is uncertain and may be TRBD1 or TRBD2, with 5 bases supporting each. The CDR3 corresponds to CASSQIPGPQATQYF. The sequenced DNA is TGTGCTAGCAGTCAAATCCCGGGACCGCAGGCGACCCAGTACTTC.